This T cell receptor (beta chain) was observed in a study of cytomegalovirus exposure and HLA in healthy donors. Trimming cost V 4 bases and J 6 bases, with 13 bases left between them. The CDR3 has 13 amino acids. CDR1 is SQVTM, CDR2 ANQGSEA, per germline. 13 Jbeta primers and 60 Vbeta primers were used for the PCR. Repertoires were generated with immunoSEQ multiplex PCR, while TCRdb's copy carries only in-frame clones and drops some. This listing includes 100,000 or so clones. This receptor was identified in a woman aged 25 to 39 in good health and CMV-seronegative. The chain carries TRBV29-1 and TRBJ2-1; maybe TRBD2 (6 bases). Material: PBMCs. The CDR3 nucleotides are TGCAGCGTTGGCAAGACTAGTGGCAATGAGCAGTTCTTC. Encoded protein: CSVGKTSGNEQFF.